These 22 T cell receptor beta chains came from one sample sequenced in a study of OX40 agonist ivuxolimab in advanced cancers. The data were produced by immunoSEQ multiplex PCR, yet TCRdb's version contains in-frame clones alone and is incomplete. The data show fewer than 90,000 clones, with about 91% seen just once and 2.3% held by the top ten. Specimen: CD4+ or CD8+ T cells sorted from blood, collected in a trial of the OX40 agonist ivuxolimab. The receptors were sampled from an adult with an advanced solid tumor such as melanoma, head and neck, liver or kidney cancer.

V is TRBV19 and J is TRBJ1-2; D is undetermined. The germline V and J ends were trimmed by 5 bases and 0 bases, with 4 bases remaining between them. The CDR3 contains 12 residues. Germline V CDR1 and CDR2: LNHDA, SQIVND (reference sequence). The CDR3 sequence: CASSGANYGYTF. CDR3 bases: TGTGCCAGTAGTGGGGCTAACTATGGCTACACCTTC.

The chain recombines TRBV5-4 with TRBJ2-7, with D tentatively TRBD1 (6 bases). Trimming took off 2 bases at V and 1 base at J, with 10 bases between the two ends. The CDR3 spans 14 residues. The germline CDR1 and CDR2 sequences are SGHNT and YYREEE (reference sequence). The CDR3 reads CASSLGGPSYEQYF. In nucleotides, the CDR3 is TGTGCCAGCAGCTTAGGGGGTCCTTCCTACGAGCAGTACTTC. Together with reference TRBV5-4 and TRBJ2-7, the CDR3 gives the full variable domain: ETGVTQSPTHLIKTRGQQVTLRCSSQSGHNTVSWYQQALGQGPQFIFQYYREEENGRGNFPPRFSGLQFPNYSSELNVNALELDDSALYLCASSLGGPSYEQYFGPGTRLTVT.

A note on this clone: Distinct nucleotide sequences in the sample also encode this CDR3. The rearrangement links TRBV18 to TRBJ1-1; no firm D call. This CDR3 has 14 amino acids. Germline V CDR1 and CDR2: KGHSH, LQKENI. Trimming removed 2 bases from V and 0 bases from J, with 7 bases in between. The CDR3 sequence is CASSPSTLNTEAFF. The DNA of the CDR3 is TGTGCCAGCTCACCATCCACCCTGAACACTGAAGCTTTCTTT.

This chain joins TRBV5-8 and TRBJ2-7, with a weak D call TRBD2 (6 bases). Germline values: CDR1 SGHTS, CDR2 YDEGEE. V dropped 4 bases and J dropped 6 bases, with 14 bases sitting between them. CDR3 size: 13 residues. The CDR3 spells CASSRRDGSEQYF. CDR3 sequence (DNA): TGTGCCAGCAGCAGGAGGGATGGGAGCGAGCAGTACTTC.

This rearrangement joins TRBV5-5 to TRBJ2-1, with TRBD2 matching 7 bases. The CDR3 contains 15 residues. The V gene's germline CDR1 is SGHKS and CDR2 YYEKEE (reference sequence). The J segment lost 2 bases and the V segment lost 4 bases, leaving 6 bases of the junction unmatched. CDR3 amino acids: CASSPAAGTYNEQFF. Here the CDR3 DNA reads TGTGCCAGCAGCCCGGCAGCGGGAACCTACAATGAGCAGTTCTTC. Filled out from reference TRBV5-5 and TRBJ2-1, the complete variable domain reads DAGVTQSPTHLIKTRGQQVTLRCSPISGHKSVSWYQQVLGQGPQFIFQYYEKEERGRGNFPDRFSARQFPNYSSELNVNALLLGDSALYLCASSPAAGTYNEQFFGPGTRLTVL.

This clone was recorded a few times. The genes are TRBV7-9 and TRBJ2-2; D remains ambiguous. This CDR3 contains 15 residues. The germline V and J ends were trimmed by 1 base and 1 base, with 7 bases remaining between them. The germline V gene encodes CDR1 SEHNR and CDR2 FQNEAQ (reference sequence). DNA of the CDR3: TGTGCCAGCAGCTTAGGGCGGTGGAACACCGGGGAGCTGTTTTTT. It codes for CASSLGRWNTGELFF.

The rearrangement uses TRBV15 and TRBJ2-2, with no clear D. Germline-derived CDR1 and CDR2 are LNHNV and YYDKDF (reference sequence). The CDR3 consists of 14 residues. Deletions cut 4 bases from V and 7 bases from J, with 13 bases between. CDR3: CATSIPAGHGELFF. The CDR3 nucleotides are TGTGCCACCAGCATACCAGCAGGCCACGGGGAGCTGTTTTTT.

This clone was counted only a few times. CDR3 DNA: TGTGCCAGCAGTGTACAGGGGGTGCAATTCTATGGCTACACCTTC. It specifies CASSVQGVQFYGYTF. This chain uses TRBV25-1 with TRBJ1-2; 8 nucleotides agree with TRBD1. This CDR3 region has 15 residues. Germline lookup yields CDR1 MGHDK and CDR2 SYGVNS. Losses at the gene ends were 4 bases for V and 4 bases for J; bases not matched to a gene: 8.

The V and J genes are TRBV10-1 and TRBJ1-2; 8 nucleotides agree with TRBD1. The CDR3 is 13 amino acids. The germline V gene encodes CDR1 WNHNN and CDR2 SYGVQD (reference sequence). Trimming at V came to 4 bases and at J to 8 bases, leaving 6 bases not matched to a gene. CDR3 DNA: TGCGCCAGCAGTGCTCAGGGGGCTCAAGGCTACACCTTC. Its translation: CASSAQGAQGYTF.

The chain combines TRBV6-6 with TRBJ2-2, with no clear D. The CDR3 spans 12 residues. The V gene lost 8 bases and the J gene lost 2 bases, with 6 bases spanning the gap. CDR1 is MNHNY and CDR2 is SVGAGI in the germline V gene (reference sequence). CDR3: CASRSNTGELFF. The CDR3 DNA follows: TGTGCCAGCCGGAGTAACACCGGGGAGCTGTTTTTT.

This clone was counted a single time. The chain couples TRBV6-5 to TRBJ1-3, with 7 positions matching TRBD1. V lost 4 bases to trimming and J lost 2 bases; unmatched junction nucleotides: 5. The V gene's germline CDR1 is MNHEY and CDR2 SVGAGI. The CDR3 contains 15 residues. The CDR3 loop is CASSWRQGAGNTIYF. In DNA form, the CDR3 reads TGTGCCAGCAGTTGGAGGCAGGGGGCTGGAAACACCATATATTTT.

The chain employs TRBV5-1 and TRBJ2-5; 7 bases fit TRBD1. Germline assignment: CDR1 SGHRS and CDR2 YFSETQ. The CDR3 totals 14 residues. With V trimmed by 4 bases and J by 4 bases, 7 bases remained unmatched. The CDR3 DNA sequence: TGCGCCAGCAGCGAAGGGACAGCTGGAGAGACCCAGTACTTC. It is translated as CASSEGTAGETQYF.

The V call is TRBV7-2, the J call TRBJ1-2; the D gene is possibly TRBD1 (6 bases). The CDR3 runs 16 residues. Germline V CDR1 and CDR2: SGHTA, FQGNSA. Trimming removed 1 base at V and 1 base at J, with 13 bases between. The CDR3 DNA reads TGTGCCAGCAGCTTAGTCGGTACAGGGCATAACTATGGCTACACCTTC. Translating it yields CASSLVGTGHNYGYTF.

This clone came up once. The CDR3 DNA follows: TGTGCCAGCAGCTTACTAGGCTCCTACGAGCAGTACTTC. Its translation: CASSLLGSYEQYF. This chain links TRBV7-9 with TRBJ2-7; D is undetermined. Trimming left V 2 bases short and J 0 bases short, with 5 bases between. CDR3 length: 13 residues. CDR1 SEHNR and CDR2 FQNEAQ come from the germline V gene (reference sequence).

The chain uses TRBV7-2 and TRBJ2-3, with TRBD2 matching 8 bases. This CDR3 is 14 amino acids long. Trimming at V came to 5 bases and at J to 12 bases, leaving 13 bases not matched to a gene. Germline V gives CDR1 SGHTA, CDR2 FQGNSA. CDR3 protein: CASSPNGLASSQYF. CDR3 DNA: TGTGCCAGCAGCCCTAACGGACTAGCCAGCTCTCAGTATTTT.

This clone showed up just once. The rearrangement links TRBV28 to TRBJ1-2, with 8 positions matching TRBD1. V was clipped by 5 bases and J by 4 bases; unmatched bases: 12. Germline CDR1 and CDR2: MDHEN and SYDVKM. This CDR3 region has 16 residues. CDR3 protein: CASSKRAGQVSYGYTF. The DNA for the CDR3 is TGTGCCAGCAGTAAAAGAGCGGGACAGGTCTCCTATGGCTACACCTTC.

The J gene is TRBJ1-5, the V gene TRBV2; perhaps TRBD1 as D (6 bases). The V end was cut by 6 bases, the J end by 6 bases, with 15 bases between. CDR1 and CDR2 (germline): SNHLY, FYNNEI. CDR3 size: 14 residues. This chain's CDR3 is CASSTEQGGQPQHF. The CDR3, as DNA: TGTGCCAGCAGCACCGAACAGGGAGGTCAGCCCCAGCATTTT.

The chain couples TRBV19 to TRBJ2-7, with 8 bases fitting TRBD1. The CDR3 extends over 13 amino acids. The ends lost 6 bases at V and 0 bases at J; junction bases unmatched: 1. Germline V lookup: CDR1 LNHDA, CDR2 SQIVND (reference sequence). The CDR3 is CASSDRGSYEQYF. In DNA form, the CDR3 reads TGTGCCAGTAGCGACAGGGGCTCCTACGAGCAGTACTTC. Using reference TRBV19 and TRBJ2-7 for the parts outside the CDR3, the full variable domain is DGGITQSPKYLFRKEGQNVTLSCEQNLNHDAMYWYRQDPGQGLRLIYYSQIVNDFQKGDIAEGYSVSREKKESFPLTVTSAQKNPTAFYLCASSDRGSYEQYFGPGTRLTVT.

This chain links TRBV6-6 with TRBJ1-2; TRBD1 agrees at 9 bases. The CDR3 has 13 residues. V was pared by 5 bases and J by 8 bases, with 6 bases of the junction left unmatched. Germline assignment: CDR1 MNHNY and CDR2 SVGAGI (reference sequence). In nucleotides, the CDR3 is TGTGCCAGCAGTGGGACAGGGAGGTACGGCTACACCTTC. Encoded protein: CASSGTGRYGYTF.

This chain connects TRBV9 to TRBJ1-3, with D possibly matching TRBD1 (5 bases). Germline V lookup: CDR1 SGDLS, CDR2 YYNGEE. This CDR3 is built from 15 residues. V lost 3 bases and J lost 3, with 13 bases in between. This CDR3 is CASSGGDSHGNTIYF. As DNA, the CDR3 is TGTGCCAGCAGCGGGGGGGACTCCCATGGAAACACCATATATTTT.

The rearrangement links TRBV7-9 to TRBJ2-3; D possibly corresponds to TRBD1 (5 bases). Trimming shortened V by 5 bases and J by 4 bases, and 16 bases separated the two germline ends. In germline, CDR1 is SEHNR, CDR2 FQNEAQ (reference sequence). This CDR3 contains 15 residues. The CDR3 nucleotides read TGTGCCAGCAGCATTACCCCAGGGTTCTCAGATACGCAGTATTTT. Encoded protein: CASSITPGFSDTQYF.

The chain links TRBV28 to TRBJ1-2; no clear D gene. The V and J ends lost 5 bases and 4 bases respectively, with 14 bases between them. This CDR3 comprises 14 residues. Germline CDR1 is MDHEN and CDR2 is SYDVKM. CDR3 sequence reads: CASSQHDQPYGYTF. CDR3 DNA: TGTGCCAGCAGTCAACATGATCAGCCCTATGGCTACACCTTC.